Below, 21 T cell receptor beta chains from the same sample are listed, as sequenced in a study of blood T cell repertoires in COVID-19. Assay used: immunoSEQ multiplex PCR; TCRdb lists only in-frame clones, some missing. This table has roughly 400,000 clones, around 90% appearing once. The sequenced material came from PBMCs or T cells enriched from blood (not recorded which). These receptors were obtained from a man between 18 and 29 years old who had recovered from COVID-19.

This chain joins TRBV7-9 and TRBJ1-3, with TRBD1 as a possible D gene (5 bases). V lost 4 bases to trimming and J lost 0 bases, with 10 bases between them. Germline CDR1 SEHNR, CDR2 FQNEAQ (reference sequence). This CDR3 spans 15 amino acids. The CDR3 DNA follows: TGTGCCAGCAGCTCAGACGGGGGCTCTGGAAACACCATATATTTT. Its translation: CASSSDGGSGNTIYF.

The CDR3 region is CASSLGAGIGYEQYF. The CDR3 DNA reads as TGTGCCAGCAGCTTGGGCGCAGGGATAGGATACGAGCAGTACTTC. The chain has TRBV5-6 and TRBJ2-7, with D perhaps matching TRBD1 (5 bases). Trimming left V 0 bases short and J 4 bases short, with 14 bases between. CDR1 and CDR2 (germline): SGHDT, YYEEEE. CDR3 length: 15 amino acids. The full variable domain, completed using reference TRBV5-6 and TRBJ2-7, is DAGVTQSPTHLIKTRGQQVTLRCSPKSGHDTVSWYQQALGQGPQFIFQYYEEEERQRGNFPDRFSGHQFPNYSSELNVNALLLGDSALYLCASSLGAGIGYEQYFGPGTRLTVT.

The chain combines TRBV5-8 with TRBJ1-2; D perhaps matches TRBD1 (5 bases). V lost 4 bases, J lost 0 bases, and 13 bases lay in between. Germline CDR1 SGHTS, CDR2 YDEGEE. This CDR3 region has 15 residues. The CDR3 nucleotides are TGTGCCAGCAGCCCCCCCCCAGGGACTAACTATGGCTACACCTTC. This sequence encodes CASSPPPGTNYGYTF. The full variable domain, with the rest looked up from reference TRBV5-8 and TRBJ1-2, is EAGVTQSPTHLIKTRGQQATLRCSPISGHTSVYWYQQALGLGLQFLLWYDEGEERNRGNFPPRFSGRQFPNYSSELNVNALELEDSALYLCASSPPPGTNYGYTFGSGTRLTVV.

The rearrangement links TRBV21-1 to TRBJ1-2. TRBV21-1 is listed as a pseudogene. The length of the CDR3 is 16 residues. This CDR3 reads CASTRGGGRGNYGYTF. Written as DNA, the CDR3 is TGTGCCAGCACCAGGGGAGGAGGGCGGGGGAACTATGGCTACACCTTC.

The chain combines TRBV27 with TRBJ1-2; 7 nucleotides line up with TRBD1. This CDR3 comprises 14 residues. V was pared by 6 bases and J by 0 bases, with 4 bases of the junction left unmatched. Germline V gives CDR1 MNHEY, CDR2 SMNVEV (reference sequence). The DNA of the CDR3 is TGTGCCAGCAGGGGGACAGCATCTAACTATGGCTACACCTTC. Translation: CASRGTASNYGYTF.

This clone has only a few counts. V is TRBV5-8 and J is TRBJ1-2, with D unresolved. This CDR3 contains 13 residues. The V end lost 6 bases, the J end lost 1 base, and 10 bases lay between the germline ends. The germline gives CDR1 SGHTS, CDR2 YDEGEE. CDR3 DNA: TGTGCCAGCACAAGAACAATTAACTATGGCTACACCTTC. Translating it yields CASTRTINYGYTF.

The rearrangement links TRBV2 to TRBJ2-1, with D perhaps matching TRBD1 (7 bases). Trimming cost V 3 bases and J 0 bases, with 15 bases left between them. CDR1 and CDR2 from the germline V gene are SNHLY and FYNNEI. CDR3 length: 17 residues. CDR3 loop: CASSDHRGGSSYNEQFF. The CDR3 region has the DNA TGTGCCAGCAGTGATCACAGGGGAGGTAGCTCCTACAATGAGCAGTTCTTC.

J is TRBJ1-1 and V is TRBV11-3, with a tentative D call TRBD1 (5 bases). V lost 3 bases, J lost 6 bases, and 17 bases lay in between. This CDR3 has 15 amino acids. Germline CDR1 reads SGHNT; CDR2 reads YENEEA. The CDR3 sequence is CASSFRLGKGAEAFF. CDR3 DNA sequence: TGTGCCAGCAGCTTTAGGCTGGGGAAAGGGGCTGAAGCTTTCTTT.

This rearrangement joins TRBV10-3 to TRBJ1-1, with D perhaps matching TRBD1 (6 bases). This CDR3 has 16 amino acids. The V gene's germline CDR1 is ENHRY and CDR2 SYGVKD. Trimming took off 6 bases at V and 1 base at J, with 18 bases between the two ends. The CDR3 bases are TGTGCCATCAGGAGCGGGGGCTACCTCAGGAACACTGAAGCTTTCTTT. It specifies CAIRSGGYLRNTEAFF.

The V and J genes are TRBV6-2 or TRBV6-3 and TRBJ2-1; D uncertain. Germline V gene lookup returns CDR1 MNHEY and CDR2 SVGEGT. V was cut by 4 bases and J by 7 bases, with 8 bases left in between. The CDR3 consists of 12 residues. The CDR3 is CASSSFSNEQFF. The CDR3 DNA reads as TGTGCCAGCAGTTCCTTCTCGAATGAGCAGTTCTTC.

Comment on this clone: The limits of the CDR3 on the DNA are not certain, so only TCRdb's listed CDR3 is given. V and J are TRBV21-1 and TRBJ2-2; the table assigns TRBD2, which was not confirmed against the DNA. TRBV21-1 is reported as a pseudogene. The CDR3 spans 20 amino acids, including both terminal residues. The CDR3 here is CASRWKKNPLAGGTPGSCFF.

The rearrangement joins TRBV28 to TRBJ2-7; D gene uncertain. The CDR3 loop spans 13 amino acids. Trimming shortened V by 7 bases and J by 5 bases, and 15 bases separated the two germline ends. Germline CDR1 MDHEN, CDR2 SYDVKM. The CDR3 loop is CASNPQAQNEQYF. For the CDR3, the DNA is TGTGCCAGCAACCCGCAGGCCCAAAACGAGCAGTACTTC. The full variable domain, its missing parts supplied by reference TRBV28 and TRBJ2-7, is DVKVTQSSRYLVKRTGEKVFLECVQDMDHENMFWYRQDPGLGLRLIYFSYDVKMKEKGDIPEGYSVSREKKERFSLILESASTNQTSMYLCASNPQAQNEQYFGPGTRLTVT.

The chain is built from TRBV3-1 (or the pseudogene TRBV3-2) and TRBJ2-3; no firm D call. Trimming removed 0 bases at V and 3 bases at J, with 13 bases between. CDR1 LGHDT and CDR2 YNNKEL come from the germline V gene (reference sequence). The CDR3 spans 16 residues. DNA for the CDR3: TGTGCCAGCAGCCAAGATTTGAGTAGAGTAACAGATACGCAGTATTTT. This codes for CASSQDLSRVTDTQYF.

J is TRBJ2-1 and V is TRBV13; D is undetermined. The V gene lost 1 base and the J gene lost 10 bases, with 17 bases spanning the gap. The CDR3 covers 15 residues. Per the germline V gene, CDR1 is PRHDT and CDR2 is FYEKMQ (reference sequence). Written as DNA, the CDR3 is TGTGCCAGCAGCTTAGCTAGATCCCGACTCCGCGAGCAGTTCTTC. As protein: CASSLARSRLREQFF.

In its sample, this clone was seen a few times. This chain connects TRBV5-8 to TRBJ1-4; 7 nucleotides match TRBD1. This CDR3 has 16 amino acids. The V gene end was trimmed by 4 bases and the J gene end by 4 bases; junction bases not matched to a gene: 10. Germline values: CDR1 SGHTS, CDR2 YDEGEE. The DNA of the CDR3 is TGTGCCAGCAGCCCCGGGACAGAATCCTTTAATGAAAAACTGTTTTTT. Translation gives CASSPGTESFNEKLFF.

The J gene is TRBJ2-7, the V gene TRBV7-9, with TRBD2 as a possible D gene (6 bases). CDR1 SEHNR and CDR2 FQNEAQ come from the germline V gene (reference sequence). Trimming removed 6 bases from V and 6 bases from J, with 18 bases in between. The CDR3 runs to 14 residues. CDR3 nucleotide sequence: TGTGCCAGCAGTTGGATGGAGGGAACGGGCGAGCAGTACTTC. Translated, it gives CASSWMEGTGEQYF. The complete variable domain, with remaining parts taken from reference TRBV7-9 and TRBJ2-7, reads DTGVSQNPRHKITKRGQNVTFRCDPISEHNRLYWYRQTLGQGPEFLTYFQNEAQLEKSRLLSDRFSAERPKGSFSTLEIQRTEQGDSAMYLCASSWMEGTGEQYFGPGTRLTVT.

The genes are TRBV3-1 (or the pseudogene TRBV3-2) and TRBJ1-2; weak D call: TRBD1 (6 bases). The CDR3 is made up of 15 amino acids. Germline V CDR1 and CDR2: LGHDT, YNNKEL (reference sequence). Trimming shortened V by 0 bases and J by 5 bases, and 13 bases separated the two germline ends. The CDR3 sequence is CASSQEVGARYGYTF. CDR3 bases: TGTGCCAGCAGCCAAGAGGTGGGGGCGCGGTATGGCTACACCTTC.

CDR3 DNA sequence: TGTGCCAGCAAAACTTGGACAGGGAGGTACTACGAGCAGTACTTC. It codes for CASKTWTGRYYEQYF. J is TRBJ2-7 and V is TRBV21-1; the table's D call of TRBD1 was not tested on the DNA. TRBV21-1 is a pseudogene. This CDR3 comprises 15 residues.

This clone was seen only once. The J gene is TRBJ1-5, the V gene TRBV7-8, with D possibly being TRBD1 (5 bases). Germline CDR1 and CDR2: SGHVS and FQNEAQ. The CDR3 consists of 12 residues. Trimming left V 5 bases short and J 11 bases short, with 13 bases between. This CDR3 reads CASSVKGFAQHF. The CDR3 DNA reads TGTGCCAGCAGCGTCAAGGGGTTCGCCCAGCATTTT.

This chain links TRBV5-4 with TRBJ2-1; D is undetermined. The germline gives CDR1 SGHNT, CDR2 YYREEE (reference sequence). This CDR3 has 13 residues. The V end lost 4 bases, the J end lost 7 bases, and 12 bases lay between the germline ends. The CDR3 DNA sequence: TGTGCCAGCAGCCTAAATCTAGTAAATGAGCAGTTCTTC. This translates into CASSLNLVNEQFF.

V is TRBV27 and J is TRBJ1-1; no clear D gene. V shed 3 bases and J shed 0 bases, with 14 bases lying between them. Germline assignment: CDR1 MNHEY and CDR2 SMNVEV (reference sequence). This CDR3 has 16 residues. CDR3 coding DNA: TGTGCCAGCAGTTTCGGGAAGGACTACTTGAACACTGAAGCTTTCTTT. It codes for CASSFGKDYLNTEAFF.